This passage covers 15 T cell receptor beta chains from one sample sequenced in a study of brain T cells in children with intractable seizures. The method was immunoSEQ multiplex PCR; TCRdb's version includes in-frame clones alone and lacks a portion of them. The sample contains about 320,000 clones, about 94% of which appear only once. The time point denotes: blood from clinic visit 5 months post-surgery; TSC patient then seizure free. This sample comprised peripheral blood, obtained roughly 5 months after surgery. The receptors were gathered from a boy under three years old with tuberous sclerosis and intractable seizures.

The chain is built from TRBV18 and TRBJ1-2; D unclear. The CDR3 is made up of 12 amino acids. Germline V gene sequence: CDR1 KGHSH, CDR2 LQKENI. The germline V and J ends were trimmed by 2 bases and 8 bases, with 9 bases remaining between them. CDR3 sequence: CASSPSGEGYTF. The CDR3 DNA is TGTGCCAGCTCACCAAGCGGGGAAGGCTACACCTTC.

This chain connects TRBV14 to TRBJ2-6; 10 bases match TRBD1. Per germline, CDR1 SGHDN and CDR2 FVKESK. The CDR3 is 19 residues long. V shed 0 bases, J shed 2 bases, and the junction held 7 bases outside the gene matches. Here the CDR3 DNA reads TGTGCCAGCAGCCAAGACCCCCGGACAGGGGGAGCTGGGGCCAACGTCCTGACTTTC. Its protein is CASSQDPRTGGAGANVLTF.

V is TRBV30 and J is TRBJ1-2, with a possible D match to TRBD1 (6 bases). From germline, CDR1 is GTSNPN and CDR2 SVGIG (reference sequence). V lost 3 bases, J lost 6 bases, and 20 bases lay in between. The CDR3 covers 15 residues. This CDR3 reads CAWSGWGLGYNGYTF. For the CDR3, the DNA is TGTGCCTGGAGCGGATGGGGGCTTGGATACAATGGCTACACCTTC.

CDR3 amino acids: CASSPRDRGLYGYTF. CDR3 nucleotide sequence: TGTGCCAGCAGCCCGCGGGACAGGGGGCTCTATGGCTACACCTTC. The chain carries TRBV7-6 and TRBJ1-2; 12 bases map to TRBD1. Trimming removed 5 bases from V and 4 bases from J; junction bases left unmatched: 5. The length of the CDR3 is 15 residues. The germline V gene has CDR1 SGHVS and CDR2 FNYEAQ.

This chain connects TRBV6-5 to TRBJ2-2; 9 nucleotides agree with TRBD2. Germline V gene data show CDR1 as MNHEY and CDR2 as SVGAGI. The CDR3 totals 16 residues. Germline trimming cut 4 bases from V and 1 base from J; bases unmatched to any gene: 4. CDR3 coding DNA: TGTGCCAGCAGTTTCCAGACTAGCGGGAACACCGGGGAGCTGTTTTTT. It codes for CASSFQTSGNTGELFF.

The chain uses TRBV9 and TRBJ2-1; possible D gene TRBD2, 6 bases. The V end lost 0 bases, the J end lost 9 bases, and 16 bases lay between the germline ends. The CDR3 runs 15 residues. Germline V gene data show CDR1 as SGDLS and CDR2 as YYNGEE. CDR3: CASSVARIPGGEQFF. DNA for the CDR3: TGTGCCAGCAGCGTAGCCCGAATCCCCGGGGGTGAGCAGTTCTTC.

This sequence joins TRBV11-3 and TRBJ2-7, with a possible D match to TRBD1 (6 bases). CDR1 and CDR2 (germline): SGHNT, YENEEA. CDR3 length: 12 amino acids. V was pared by 5 bases and J by 4 bases, with 9 bases between. The CDR3, as DNA: TGTGCCAGCAGCGACGGGACATACGAGCAGTACTTC. It specifies CASSDGTYEQYF.

J is TRBJ1-6 and V is TRBV25-1; D gene uncertain. V shed 3 bases and J shed 9 bases, with 24 bases lying between them. Germline V gene lookup returns CDR1 MGHDK and CDR2 SYGVNS. The CDR3 contains 18 residues. This CDR3 reads CASSDPKAGNYRTSPLHF. The CDR3 DNA reads TGTGCCAGCAGTGACCCTAAAGCGGGAAACTACCGTACTTCACCCCTCCACTTT.

The gene calls are TRBV3-1 (or the pseudogene TRBV3-2) and TRBJ2-7; 7 bases align to TRBD2. The germline V gene encodes CDR1 LGHDT and CDR2 YNNKEL (reference sequence). The CDR3 contains 14 residues. V was clipped by 6 bases and J by 3 bases; unmatched bases: 8. The CDR3 DNA is TGTGCCAGCAGGCGCGGGAGACGGTACTACGAGCAGTACTTC. Amino acids: CASRRGRRYYEQYF.

J is TRBJ2-3 and V is TRBV6-1; 8 positions match TRBD2. CDR3 length: 15 residues. The germline gives CDR1 MNHNS, CDR2 SASEGT. V lost 1 base and J lost 5; bases outside the gene matches: 5. The DNA of the CDR3 is TGTGCCAGCAGTGAAGACGGGGGGGCGGTAGATACGCAGTATTTT. It is translated as CASSEDGGAVDTQYF.

This clone was observed a handful of times. The chain carries TRBV3-1 (or the pseudogene TRBV3-2) and TRBJ2-7; 12 positions match TRBD1. CDR1 and CDR2 (germline): LGHDT, YNNKEL (reference sequence). The CDR3 extends over 15 amino acids. The ends lost 7 bases at V and 3 bases at J; junction bases unmatched: 7. The CDR3 spells CASTPGTGGFYEQYF. The CDR3 DNA is TGTGCCAGCACCCCCGGGACAGGGGGCTTCTACGAGCAGTACTTC.

The rearrangement links TRBV5-1 to TRBJ1-2; a possible D gene is TRBD1 (6 bases). This CDR3 has 12 residues. Per germline, CDR1 SGHRS and CDR2 YFSETQ. Trimming left V 2 bases short and J 6 bases short, with 8 bases between. CDR3 residues: CASSFRDNGYTF. The CDR3 DNA reads TGCGCCAGCAGCTTCCGGGACAATGGCTACACCTTC.

The chain combines TRBV30 with TRBJ2-7; maybe TRBD2 (6 bases). The CDR3 loop spans 13 amino acids. Germline values: CDR1 GTSNPN, CDR2 SVGIG (reference sequence). V lost 2 bases and J lost 3, with 11 bases in between. The CDR3 DNA reads TGTGCCTGGAGTCTTTGGCGGGGCTACGAGCAGTACTTC. This gives the protein CAWSLWRGYEQYF.

The rearrangement links TRBV6-5 to TRBJ1-1; 8 bases agree with TRBD1. J gave up 5 bases and V 5 bases, and 7 bases lay outside the gene matches. This CDR3 comprises 14 residues. Germline loops: CDR1 MNHEY, CDR2 SVGAGI. CDR3 loop: CASSNDRGLTEAFF. The DNA of the CDR3 is TGTGCCAGCAGTAACGACAGGGGACTAACTGAAGCTTTCTTT.

The chain links TRBV19 to TRBJ2-1; 10 bases fit TRBD2. CDR3 size: 16 residues. Trimming at V came to 7 bases and at J to 0 bases, leaving 6 bases not matched to a gene. Germline loops: CDR1 LNHDA, CDR2 SQIVND (reference sequence). CDR3 amino acids: CASTGLAASSYNEQFF. For the CDR3, the DNA is TGTGCCAGTACTGGACTAGCGGCGAGCTCCTACAATGAGCAGTTCTTC. The whole variable domain, filled in from reference TRBV19 and TRBJ2-1, reads DGGITQSPKYLFRKEGQNVTLSCEQNLNHDAMYWYRQDPGQGLRLIYYSQIVNDFQKGDIAEGYSVSREKKESFPLTVTSAQKNPTAFYLCASTGLAASSYNEQFFGPGTRLTVL.